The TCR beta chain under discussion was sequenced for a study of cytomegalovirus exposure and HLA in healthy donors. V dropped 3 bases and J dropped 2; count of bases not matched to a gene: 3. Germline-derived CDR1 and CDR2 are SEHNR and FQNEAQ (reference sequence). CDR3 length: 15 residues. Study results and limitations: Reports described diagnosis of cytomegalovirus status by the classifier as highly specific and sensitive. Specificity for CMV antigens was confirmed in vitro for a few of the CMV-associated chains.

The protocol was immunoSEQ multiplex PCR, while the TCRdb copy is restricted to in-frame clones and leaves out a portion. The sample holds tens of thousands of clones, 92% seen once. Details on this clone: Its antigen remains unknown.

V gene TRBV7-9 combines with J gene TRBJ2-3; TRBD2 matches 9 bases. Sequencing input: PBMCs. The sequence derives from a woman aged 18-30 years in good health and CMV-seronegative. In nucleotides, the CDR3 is TGTGCCAGCAGCTTCATAGCGGGGGACACAGATACGCAGTATTTT. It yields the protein CASSFIAGDTDTQYF.